These 26 T cell receptor beta chains originate from one sample sequenced in a study of cytomegalovirus exposure and HLA in healthy donors. 60 Vbeta and 13 Jbeta primers were used in PCR. The data were produced by immunoSEQ multiplex PCR, yet TCRdb's version contains in-frame clones alone and is incomplete. The sample shows approximately 140,000 clones, roughly 87% of them seen only once. The sequenced sample consisted of PBMCs. These receptors came from a woman in her thirties or forties in good health and CMV-seronegative.

The CDR3 loop is CASGRDQETQYF. The CDR3 DNA reads as TGTGCCAGCGGGAGGGACCAAGAGACCCAGTACTTC. The genes are TRBV6-5 and TRBJ2-5, with TRBD2 identical over 7 bases. After removal of 8 bases from V and 0 bases from J, the junction contained 0 bases not matched to a gene. The CDR3 is 12 residues long. The germline CDR1 and CDR2 sequences are MNHEY and SVGAGI.

The chain links TRBV7-3 to TRBJ2-3, with 12 nucleotides matching TRBD1. The V and J ends lost 5 bases and 6 bases, in that order; junction bases with no gene match: 6. The CDR3 sequence is 15 residues long. Germline CDR1 and CDR2: SGHTA and FQGTGA. CDR3 DNA sequence: TGTGCCAGCAGCCCCCCGGGACAGGGGGCCGATACGCAGTATTTT. It is translated as CASSPPGQGADTQYF.

This rearrangement joins TRBV7-8 to TRBJ2-7, with 9 bases identical to TRBD1. CDR1 and CDR2 (germline): SGHVS, FQNEAQ. The CDR3 is 15 residues long. The V and J ends lost 5 bases and 3 bases, in that order; junction bases with no gene match: 8. The CDR3 DNA is TGTGCCAGCAGCCTACAGGGACAGGGAGTCTACGAGCAGTACTTC. Protein: CASSLQGQGVYEQYF.

The V gene is TRBV10-3, the J gene TRBJ2-7; 7 nucleotides match TRBD1. The V gene's germline CDR1 is ENHRY and CDR2 SYGVKD. The CDR3 runs 13 residues. J lost 7 bases, V lost 4 bases, and 7 bases had no gene match. The CDR3 coding sequence is TGTGCCATCAGTGTTTACAGGGGCGGAGAGCAGTACTTC. It is translated as CAISVYRGGEQYF.

As regards this clone: This specimen includes other DNA sequences encoding the same CDR3. Here the CDR3 reads CASSQDRGTDTQYF. The CDR3 nucleotides are TGCGCCAGCAGCCAAGATCGGGGTACAGATACGCAGTATTTT. This chain connects TRBV4-3 to TRBJ2-3; D might be TRBD2 (5 bases). CDR1 and CDR2 from the germline V gene are LGHNA and YSLEER. With 0 bases removed from V and 3 bases from J, the gap between germline ends came to 7 bases. The CDR3 length is 14 residues.

CDR3 nucleotide sequence: TGTGCCAGCGGGCGGTACTCTAGCGGTTACCAAGAGACCCAGTACTTC. Amino acid sequence: CASGRYSSGYQETQYF. The chain uses TRBV2 and TRBJ2-5, with TRBD2 identical over 7 bases. The CDR3 totals 16 residues. Trimming took 8 bases from V and 0 from J; bases not matched to a gene: 12. Germline CDR1 and CDR2: SNHLY and FYNNEI.

A single count supports this clone. The chain carries TRBV6-1 and TRBJ1-2; no reliable D call. The CDR3 covers 16 residues. The V end was cut by 2 bases, the J end by 8 bases, with 21 bases between. CDR1 and CDR2 from the germline V gene are MNHNS and SASEGT. In nucleotides, the CDR3 is TGTGCCAGCAGTGAAACGCACACCCCCCCCCGGGGAGGCTACACCTTC. Translation gives CASSETHTPPRGGYTF.

The chain has TRBV7-9 and TRBJ2-5; D is possibly TRBD1 (6 bases). CDR3 length: 15 residues. Germline CDR1 is SEHNR and CDR2 is FQNEAQ (reference sequence). With 5 bases removed from V and 2 bases from J, the gap between germline ends came to 15 bases. The CDR3, as DNA: TGTGCCAGCAGCCCTGCTGGGGGCAGGCAAGAGACCCAGTACTTC. Residues: CASSPAGGRQETQYF.

The CDR3 sequence: CASSFARVTDTQYF. The CDR3 coding sequence is TGTGCCAGCAGCTTCGCGCGCGTCACAGATACGCAGTATTTT. J is TRBJ2-3 and V is TRBV7-6; D not resolved. V lost 3 bases, J lost 2 bases, and 9 bases lay in between. Germline lookup yields CDR1 SGHVS and CDR2 FNYEAQ. The CDR3 has 14 amino acids.

The chain joins TRBV11-3 to TRBJ1-6, with 8 bases matching TRBD1. The CDR3 is made up of 14 amino acids. Trimming cost V 5 bases and J 10 bases; bases outside gene matches: 7. Germline CDR1 reads SGHNT; CDR2 reads YENEEA. The CDR3 protein is CASSADRVWSPLHF. DNA for the CDR3: TGTGCCAGCAGCGCGGACAGGGTATGGTCACCCCTCCACTTT.

CDR3 sequence reads: CASSLDGLGVGNEQFF. Here the CDR3 DNA reads TGTGCCAGCAGCTTAGACGGACTGGGAGTGGGCAATGAGCAGTTCTTC. The chain is built from TRBV7-9 and TRBJ2-1, with a weak D call TRBD2 (5 bases). The length of the CDR3 is 16 residues. In germline, CDR1 is SEHNR, CDR2 FQNEAQ (reference sequence). Trimming took 1 base from V and 6 from J, leaving 16 bases between them.

This clone has a single count. The rearrangement uses TRBV4-3 and TRBJ1-2; 7 nucleotides align to TRBD1. This CDR3 comprises 15 residues. The J segment lost 6 bases and the V segment lost 1 base, leaving 8 bases of the junction unmatched. Germline loops: CDR1 LGHNA, CDR2 YSLEER. The CDR3 spells CASSQGATGADGYTF. The CDR3 DNA sequence: TGCGCCAGCAGCCAAGGTGCCACAGGGGCCGATGGCTACACCTTC.

This clone was recorded only once. The rearrangement links TRBV7-8 to TRBJ1-1; 7 bases are shared with TRBD1. V shed 4 bases and J 4 bases; nucleotides not matched to a gene: 3. This CDR3 region has 13 residues. CDR1 SGHVS and CDR2 FQNEAQ come from the germline V gene. The CDR3 sequence is CASSYRQGTEAFF. As DNA, the CDR3 is TGTGCCAGCAGCTATAGACAGGGCACTGAAGCTTTCTTT. Full variable domain (remainder filled in from reference TRBV7-8 and TRBJ1-1): GAGVSQSPRYKVAKRGQDVALRCDPISGHVSLFWYQQALGQGPEFLTYFQNEAQLDKSGLPSDRFFAERPEGSVSTLKIQRTQQEDSAVYLCASSYRQGTEAFFGQGTRLTVV.

The chain combines TRBV13 with TRBJ1-2; D is possibly TRBD1 (5 bases). The germline V gene has CDR1 PRHDT and CDR2 FYEKMQ (reference sequence). CDR3 length: 13 residues. With 4 bases removed from V and 0 bases from J, the gap between germline ends came to 6 bases. CDR3 amino acids: CASSWGANYGYTF. The DNA of the CDR3 is TGTGCCAGCAGCTGGGGGGCTAACTATGGCTACACCTTC.

V gene TRBV29-1 combines with J gene TRBJ1-4; D is unresolved. This CDR3 contains 15 residues. Per the germline V gene, CDR1 is SQVTM and CDR2 is ANQGSEA. CDR3 in DNA: TGCGGATCAATGGGAGGAGGAACAACTAATGAAAAACTGTTTTTT. Translation gives CGSMGGGTTNEKLFF.

V and J are TRBV5-6 and TRBJ1-2; D possibly corresponds to TRBD1 (5 bases). The V gene lost 4 bases and the J gene lost 5 bases, with 21 bases spanning the gap. The germline V gene encodes CDR1 SGHDT and CDR2 YYEEEE. The length of the CDR3 is 16 residues. For the CDR3, the DNA is TGTGCCAGCAGCCTCGAAGGGGCATGGGGTACTTATGGCTACACCTTC. Translation gives CASSLEGAWGTYGYTF.

V usage is TRBV5-8 and J usage is TRBJ2-1, with D perhaps TRBD1 (6 bases). This CDR3 comprises 16 residues. Germline-derived CDR1 and CDR2 are SGHTS and YDEGEE. V was trimmed by 7 bases and J by 10 bases, leaving 27 bases between them. CDR3 nucleotide sequence: TGTGCCAGCTCGTCAGGGGCCAGATCTCCTGCAAACGAGCAGTTCTTC. Residues: CASSSGARSPANEQFF.

The chain carries TRBV6-1 and TRBJ1-5; D not certain. The germline V gene has CDR1 MNHNS and CDR2 SASEGT. This CDR3 comprises 11 residues. Trimming cost V 6 bases and J 10 bases, with 10 bases left between them. The CDR3 coding sequence is TGTGCCAGCAGAGACACGTCCCCCCAGCATTTT. It is translated as CASRDTSPQHF.

The chain joins TRBV11-3 to TRBJ1-1; weak D call: TRBD1 (5 bases). The germline V gene encodes CDR1 SGHNT and CDR2 YENEEA. V was clipped by 2 bases and J by 2 bases, with 12 bases between them. The CDR3 totals 15 residues. The DNA for the CDR3 is TGTGCCAGCAGCTTACCGATGCAGGGTAACACTGAAGCTTTCTTT. Translated: CASSLPMQGNTEAFF.

This clone has only one observation. V usage is TRBV7-9 and J usage is TRBJ2-3; a weak D match, TRBD1 (6 bases). CDR1 is SEHNR and CDR2 is FQNEAQ in the germline V gene (reference sequence). This CDR3 comprises 16 residues. V dropped 1 base and J dropped 2 bases, with 13 bases sitting between them. CDR3 nucleotide sequence: TGTGCCAGCAGCTTAGGGGGGACAAGGCCCACAGATACGCAGTATTTT. It translates to CASSLGGTRPTDTQYF.

This clone was recorded once. The rearrangement links TRBV5-4 to TRBJ1-1; 9 bases align to TRBD1. Germline lookup yields CDR1 SGHNT and CDR2 YYREEE (reference sequence). CDR3 length: 16 amino acids. V lost 0 bases to trimming and J lost 3 bases; unmatched junction nucleotides: 6. CDR3 sequence: CASSLEQGALDTEAFF. The CDR3 DNA follows: TGTGCCAGCAGCTTGGAACAGGGGGCGCTGGACACTGAAGCTTTCTTT.

The V gene is TRBV5-1, the J gene TRBJ2-1; the D gene is possibly TRBD2 (5 bases). The CDR3 covers 16 residues. Trimming removed 0 bases at V and 8 bases at J, with 18 bases between. CDR1 is SGHRS, CDR2 YFSETQ, per germline. The CDR3 DNA reads as TGCGCCAGCAGCTTGGCCCCCCTGGGAGCCGGGGATGAGCAGTTCTTC. It specifies CASSLAPLGAGDEQFF.

The chain recombines TRBV19 with TRBJ2-3; D is perhaps TRBD2 (6 bases). Trimming pared 11 bases from V and 3 bases from J, leaving 12 bases between. The germline gives CDR1 LNHDA, CDR2 SQIVND (reference sequence). The CDR3 consists of 12 residues. The DNA for the CDR3 is TGTGCCTCACAGAGCGGGACAGATACGCAGTATTTT. This sequence encodes CASQSGTDTQYF.

This clone was observed once. This rearrangement joins TRBV5-1 to TRBJ2-2; 7 positions agree with TRBD2. This CDR3 has 17 residues. V lost 2 bases and J lost 2; bases outside the gene matches: 9. The germline V gene encodes CDR1 SGHRS and CDR2 YFSETQ. The DNA for the CDR3 is TGCGCCAGCAGCTTAGCTAGCGGAAATATTAACACCGGGGAGCTGTTTTTT. This translates into CASSLASGNINTGELFF.

The chain links TRBV6-5 to TRBJ2-7, with 7 bases that match TRBD1. CDR3 size: 16 residues. From germline, CDR1 is MNHEY and CDR2 SVGAGI. J lost 5 bases, V lost 0 bases, and 10 bases had no gene match. The DNA of the CDR3 is TGTGCCAGCAGTTACTCTAAACAGGGGATTAGGGACGAGCAGTACTTC. Translating gives CASSYSKQGIRDEQYF.

The V call is TRBV13, the J call TRBJ2-1; TRBD2 matches 12 bases. The CDR3 loop spans 17 amino acids. Trimming took 0 bases from V and 9 from J; bases not matched to a gene: 9. Germline CDR1 PRHDT, CDR2 FYEKMQ (reference sequence). CDR3 DNA: TGTGCCAGCAGCTTAGGCTCCGGGACTAGCGGGTACGGTGAGCAGTTCTTC. This codes for CASSLGSGTSGYGEQFF. Together with reference TRBV13 and TRBJ2-1, the CDR3 gives the full variable domain: AAGVIQSPRHLIKEKRETATLKCYPIPRHDTVYWYQQGPGQDPQFLISFYEKMQSDKGSIPDRFSAQQFSDYHSELNMSSLELGDSALYFCASSLGSGTSGYGEQFFGPGTRLTVL.